This is a list of T cell receptor delta chains from one sample in a study of Vγ9Vδ2 T cells in congenital toxoplasmosis. TCRdb reanalyzed the reads using CATT. This table has over 900 delta-chain clones, about 21% appearing once. Sequencing was carried out using gamma-delta T cells from blood. These TCRs come from a child under 10 years old born to a mother with Toxoplasma gondii infection during pregnancy, either congenitally infected or uninfected (not recorded which). Each CDR3 is given with its conserved first and last residue. D genes are given only for firm matches. Some rows have no size entry. The others give once, few or many, or a class for an expanded clone.

v_gene,j_gene,d_gene,abundance,CDR3nt,CDR3aa
TRDV2,TRDJ1,TRDD3,large,TGTGCCTGTGACAACGTACTGGGGGATACTCCCCACACCGATAAACTCATCTTT,CACDNVLGDTPHTDKLIF
TRDV2,TRDJ3,TRDD3,medium-sized,TGTGCCTGTGACACCGCTGGGGGATACGCCTGGGACACCCGACAGATGTTTTTC,CACDTAGGYAWDTRQMFF
TRDV2,TRDJ1,NA,large,TGTGCCTGTGACTACTGGGACACCGATAAACTCATCTTT,CACDYWDTDKLIF
TRDV2,TRDJ3,TRDD3,medium-sized,TGTGCCTGTGACACCGGGGGATACGGGAGCTCCTGGGACACCCGACAGATGTTTTTC,CACDTGGYGSSWDTRQMFF
TRDV2,TRDJ3,TRDD3,few,TGTGCCAGTGACACTTTGGGGGACAACTCCTGGGACACCCGACAGATGTTTTTC,CASDTLGDNSWDTRQMFF
TRDV2,TRDJ1,TRDD3,large,TGTGCCTGTGACTACTGGGGGATACCCGATAAACTCATCTTT,CACDYWGIPDKLIF
TRDV1,TRDJ4,NA,NA,TGTGCTCTTGGGGAGCCCGTTTCCTATGGGTCTCTAACTACCAACCCGGGGCCCCTGATCTTT,CALGEPVSYGSLTTNPGPLIF
TRDV1,TRDJ1,NA,NA,TGTGCTCTTGGGGTCCTAGTTCGGGGGCCCTTCCTGCACTCCACTGGGATACTCGATAAACTCATCTTT,CALGVLVRGPFLHSTGILDKLIF
TRDV2,TRDJ1,TRDD3,NA,TGTGCCTGTGACACCGTACTGGGGGATACGCGGTACACCGATAAACTCATCTTT,CACDTVLGDTRYTDKLIF
TRDV1,TRDJ1,NA,large,TGTGCTCTTGGGGAACTCCCCTATTCCGTACGCCACACCGATAAACTCATCTTT,CALGELPYSVRHTDKLIF
TRDV2,TRDJ3,NA,large,TGTGCCTGTGACACCTGGGGGCGGAGCTCCTGGGACACCCGACAGATGTTTTTC,CACDTWGRSSWDTRQMFF
TRDV1,TRDJ1,TRDD3,large,TGTGCTCTTGGGGTCGACTATTCCTACTGGGGGATACGCCGCGCCGATAAACTCATCTTT,CALGVDYSYWGIRRADKLIF
TRDV1,TRDJ1,TRDD3,medium-sized,TGTGCTCTTGGGCCCCCCCCGGCCTTCTCCGTTACTGGGGGATACACCGATAAACTCATCTTT,CALGPPPAFSVTGGYTDKLIF
TRDV2,TRDJ3,TRDD3,medium-sized,TGTGCCTGTGATTTTACTGGGGGTCGCTCCTGGGACACCCGACAGATGTTTTTC,CACDFTGGRSWDTRQMFF
TRDV1,TRDJ1,TRDD3,large,TGTGCTCTTGGGGAACTCGGATCCTGGGGGATACCTTACACCGATAAACTCATCTTT,CALGELGSWGIPYTDKLIF
TRDV2,TRDJ2,TRDD3,large,TGTGCCTGTGACAACGTAGCACTGGGGGTAGCTTTGACAGCACAACTCTTCTTT,CACDNVALGVALTAQLFF
TRDV2,TRDJ3,NA,large,TGTGCCTGTGACACTACTGGCCTCTCCTGGGACACCCGACAGATGTTTTTC,CACDTTGLSWDTRQMFF
TRDV2,TRDJ2,NA,medium-sized,TGTGCCTGTGACACCTGGGGAGCTTTGACAGCACAACTCTTCTTT,CACDTWGALTAQLFF
TRDV1,TRDJ1,NA,NA,TGTGCTCTTGGGGATTTAGGGTACACCGATAAACTCATCTTT,CALGDLGYTDKLIF
TRDV1,TRDJ1,TRDD3,few,TGTGCTCTTGGGTCGAGAAACAGGCCAACCTACGGCTGGGGGATACTTATACCCTCCACCGATAAACTCATCTTT,CALGSRNRPTYGWGILIPSTDKLIF
TRDV1,TRDJ1,TRDD3,medium-sized,TGTGCTCTTGGGGAGTATCATGGTTGCGGCGTGGGGGATACCCTCTTCACCGATAAACTCATCTTT,CALGEYHGCGVGDTLFTDKLIF
TRDV2,TRDJ3,TRDD3,large,TGTGCCTGTGACAAAGTACTGGGGGATACCTGGGACACCCGACAGATGTTTTTC,CACDKVLGDTWDTRQMFF
TRDV2,TRDJ3,TRDD3,medium-sized,TGTGCCTGTGACACTTTGGGGGACAACTCCTGGGACACCCGACAGATGTTTTTC,CACDTLGDNSWDTRQMFF
TRDV1,TRDJ1,TRDD2,NA,TGTGCTCTTGGGGAACCGCGCCGACCTTCCTACTCCCCTCGTCACACCGATAAACTCATCTTT,CALGEPRRPSYSPRHTDKLIF
TRDV1,TRDJ1,NA,NA,TGTGCTCTTGGGGAGCCGGGGGTCACCGATAAACTCATCTTT,CALGEPGVTDKLIF
TRDV1,TRDJ1,TRDD3,NA,TGTGCTCTTGGGGAAATGGCTCTGGGGGAAACTTCATTGTACACCGATAAACTCATCTTT,CALGEMALGETSLYTDKLIF
TRDV2,TRDJ3,TRDD3,medium-sized,TGTGCCTGTGACACCGTACTGGGGGATGGCCTTTCCTGGGACACCCGACAGATGTTTTTC,CACDTVLGDGLSWDTRQMFF
TRDV2,TRDJ3,TRDD3,medium-sized,TGTGCCTGTGACCCCGTCATTATACTGGGGGTTACCTCCTGGGACACCCGACAGATGTTTTTC,CACDPVIILGVTSWDTRQMFF
TRDV2,TRDJ2,TRDD3,medium-sized,TGTGCCTGTGACACCCTGGGGGATACAGCACAACTCTTCTTT,CACDTLGDTAQLFF
TRDV1,TRDJ1,NA,large,TGTGCTCTTGGGGACCGGGTTTGGGACCCGTCGGGTCAGTACACCGATAAACTCATCTTT,CALGDRVWDPSGQYTDKLIF
TRDV2,TRDJ3,TRDD3,few,TGTGCCTGTAACAAAGTACTGGGGGAGAGCTCCTGGGACACCCGACAGATGTTTTTC,CACNKVLGESSWDTRQMFF
TRDV2,TRDJ1,TRDD3,large,TGTGCCTGTGGCTCGAATACTGGGGGATACTTGTACACCGATAAACTCATCTTT,CACGSNTGGYLYTDKLIF
TRDV2,TRDJ3,TRDD3,large,TGTGCCTGTGACCCACCTGGGGGTCTCTCCTGGGACACCCGACAGATGTTTTTC,CACDPPGGLSWDTRQMFF
TRDV2,TRDJ3,TRDD3,large,TGTGCCTGTGATACTGGGGGATACAGCTCCTGGGACACCCGACAGATGTTTTTC,CACDTGGYSSWDTRQMFF
TRDV2,TRDJ1,TRDD3,medium-sized,TGTGCCTGTGACACCTGGGGATACGCCGATAAACTCATCTTT,CACDTWGYADKLIF
TRDV2,TRDJ1,TRDD3,medium-sized,TGTGCCTGTGACGCTCTGGGGGATACCGATAAACTCATCTTT,CACDALGDTDKLIF
TRDV2,TRDJ3,TRDD3,medium-sized,TGTGCCTGTGACACCGTCGGGGGATACGCCCCCTCTACCTGGGACACCCGACAGATGTTTTTC,CACDTVGGYAPSTWDTRQMFF
TRDV2,TRDJ2,TRDD3,large,TGTGCCTGTGACAAAATGGGGGATACTTTGACAGCACAACTCTTCTTT,CACDKMGDTLTAQLFF
TRDV2,TRDJ2,TRDD3,NA,TGTGCCTGTGACATACTGGGGGATACGCCTACAGCACAACTCTTCTTT,CACDILGDTPTAQLFF
TRDV2,TRDJ3,TRDD3,large,TGTGCCTGTGACACCGTACTGGGGGATACCTCCTGGGACACCCGACAGATGTTTTTC,CACDTVLGDTSWDTRQMFF
TRDV2,TRDJ2,TRDD3,large,TGTGCCTGTGACACCTGGGGGATAGCACAACTCTTCTTT,CACDTWGIAQLFF
TRDV2,TRDJ3,NA,large,TGTGCCTGTGACACCTGGGGGCCTAGCTCCTGGGACACCCGACAGATGTTTTTC,CACDTWGPSSWDTRQMFF
TRDV1,TRDJ1,TRDD3,medium-sized,TGTGCTCTTGGGGAAGGTACTGGGGGGACCGATAAACTCATCTTT,CALGEGTGGTDKLIF
TRDV2,TRDJ2,TRDD3,large,TGTGCCTGTGACACCCTGGGGGAAAGTTTTGTGACAGCACAACTCTTCTTT,CACDTLGESFVTAQLFF
TRDV2,TRDJ3,NA,NA,TGTGCCTGTGACACCATCGAGTCCCCCTGGGACACCCGACAGATGTTTTTC,CACDTIESPWDTRQMFF
TRAV29/DV5,TRDJ1,TRDD3,NA,TGTGCAGCAAGCGTTTCCACTGGGGATACGAGTCCCACCGATAAACTCATCTTT,CAASVSTGDTSPTDKLIF
TRDV2,TRDJ3,TRDD3,large,TGTGCCTGTGACACCGGGGGATACGCGTCCTGGGACACCCGACAGATGTTTTTC,CACDTGGYASWDTRQMFF
TRDV2,TRDJ1,TRDD3,NA,TGTGCCTATGACATACTGGGGGATACCGACACCGATAAACTCATCTTT,CAYDILGDTDTDKLIF
TRDV2,TRDJ3,TRDD3,medium-sized,TGTGCCTGTGACAAAATACTGGGGGATACCTGGGACACCCGACAGATGTTTTTC,CACDKILGDTWDTRQMFF
TRDV2,TRDJ3,TRDD3,medium-sized,TGTGCCTGTGACACTGGGGGATATATGAGCTCCTGGGACACCCGACAGATGTTTTTC,CACDTGGYMSSWDTRQMFF
TRDV2,TRDJ2,TRDD3,large,TGTGCCTGTGACATACTGGGGGATTTGACAGCACAACTCTTCTTT,CACDILGDLTAQLFF
TRDV2,TRDJ3,TRDD3,medium-sized,TGTGCCTGTGACATACTGGGGGATAACCCGCGCTCCTGGGACACCCGACAGATGTTTTTC,CACDILGDNPRSWDTRQMFF
TRDV2,TRDJ3,TRDD3,medium-sized,TGTGCCTGTGACACCGTACTGGGGGCTGCTCGCTCCTGGGACACCCGACAGATGTTTTTC,CACDTVLGAARSWDTRQMFF
TRDV3,TRDJ1,TRDD3,medium-sized,TGTGCCTTCCGACAACCCCCAAACTTCCTACGTACTGGGGGATTGCGCTATATTCTTTTGTACACCGATAAACTCATCTTT,CAFRQPPNFLRTGGLRYILLYTDKLIF
TRDV1,TRDJ1,TRDD3,large,TGTGCTCTTGGGGAACTTGGGGTTATTCCTGTACTGGGGGAGATGGGCACCGATAAACTCATCTTT,CALGELGVIPVLGEMGTDKLIF